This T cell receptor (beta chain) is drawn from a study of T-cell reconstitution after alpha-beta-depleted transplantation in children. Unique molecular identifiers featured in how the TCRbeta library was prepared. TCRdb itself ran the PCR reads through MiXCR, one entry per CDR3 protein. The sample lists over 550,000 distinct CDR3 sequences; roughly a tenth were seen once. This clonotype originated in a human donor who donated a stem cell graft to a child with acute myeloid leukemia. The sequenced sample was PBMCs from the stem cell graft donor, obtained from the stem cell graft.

Here the CDR3 reads CSAREETGAGSTDTQYF. The CDR3 DNA is TGCAGTGCTAGAGAAGAAACGGGGGCGGGAAGCACAGATACGCAGTATTTT. The J gene is TRBJ2-3, the V gene TRBV20-1; TRBD1 or TRBD2 may be the D gene (6 bases each). The CDR3 loop spans 17 amino acids. V lost 0 bases to trimming and J lost 0 bases, with 16 bases between them. Germline V lookup: CDR1 DFQATT, CDR2 SNEGSKA (reference sequence).